The clone carrying this T cell receptor (beta chain) was seen repeatedly, ten times or more. Documented time point: patch test 1, 2 weeks after DPC sensitization. The treatment was: therapeutic diphenylcyclopropenone sensitization with weekly scalp DPC. TCRdb reanalysed the RACE reads using MiXCR and keeps one entry per CDR3 protein. The table includes about 81,000 distinct CDR3 sequences, roughly 7.1% detected once. The V end was cut by 0 bases, the J end by 5 bases, with 16 bases between. This CDR3 comprises 16 residues. Germline CDR1 SGHNT, CDR2 YYREEE (reference sequence). The source of the sample is a study of human T cells and chemical hapten exposure.

The specimen was whole blood, collected in connection with sensitization to the hapten diphenylcyclopropenone (DPC). This sequence was found in a woman in her 30s with alopecia areata. Some clones in this sample may be carry-over from other donors' samples. This chain uses TRBV5-4 with TRBJ2-3; D might be TRBD1 (7 bases). The CDR3 DNA sequence: TGTGCCAGCAGCTTGGGGTCGGGCAGGGGGGTAGATACGCAGTATTTT. It is translated as CASSLGSGRGVDTQYF.